The next 10 T cell receptor beta chains were all read from a single sample in a study of T cell responses to AZD1222 COVID-19 vaccine. The method was immunoSEQ multiplex PCR; TCRdb's version includes in-frame clones alone and lacks a portion of them. The table records fewer than 70,000 clones, around 80% of them present only once. The specimen comprised peripheral blood, sampled 28 days after the second AZD1222 dose. These receptor sequences come from an adult who received the AZD1222 COVID-19 vaccine.

V and J are TRBV19 and TRBJ2-5, with D hard to call. The germline V and J ends were trimmed by 7 bases and 5 bases, with 8 bases remaining between them. Germline lookup yields CDR1 LNHDA and CDR2 SQIVND (reference sequence). There are 11 residues in the CDR3. The CDR3 DNA sequence: TGTGCCAGTAAAAAAGCGGAGACCCAGTACTTC. Its translation: CASKKAETQYF.

The rearrangement joins TRBV12-3 or TRBV12-4 to TRBJ1-3; D is ambiguous. The V and J ends lost 6 bases and 9 bases respectively, with 9 bases between them. This CDR3 region has 11 residues. The CDR3 protein is CASSVDGTIYF. CDR3 bases: TGTGCCAGCAGCGTGGATGGCACCATATATTTT.

The chain recombines TRBV19 with TRBJ2-7; 16 bases are shared with TRBD2. After removal of 10 bases from V and 4 bases from J, the junction contained 10 bases not matched to a gene. Germline V gene sequence: CDR1 LNHDA, CDR2 SQIVND (reference sequence). CDR3 length equals 16 residues. The CDR3 here is CATSGTSGGASYEQYF. The CDR3 nucleotides read TGTGCCACCTCCGGGACTAGCGGGGGGGCGAGTTACGAGCAGTACTTC.

The chain is built from TRBV6-2 or TRBV6-3 and TRBJ1-1; 7 bases fit TRBD1. The germline V gene has CDR1 MNHEY and CDR2 SVGEGT. Germline trimming cut 6 bases from V and 3 bases from J; bases unmatched to any gene: 4. The CDR3 consists of 13 residues. CDR3 residues: CASSFQGDTEAFF. In DNA, the CDR3 is TGTGCCAGCAGCTTCCAGGGGGACACTGAAGCTTTCTTT.

The V and J genes are TRBV7-8 and TRBJ2-1; a possible D gene is TRBD2 (5 bases). V was clipped by 1 base and J by 0 bases, with 13 bases between them. Germline values: CDR1 SGHVS, CDR2 FQNEAQ. The CDR3 extends over 17 amino acids. CDR3 amino acids: CASSLVGGLSSYNEQFF. CDR3 nucleotides: TGTGCCAGCAGCTTAGTTGGCGGGTTGAGCTCCTACAATGAGCAGTTCTTC.

This clone was seen only once. CDR3 in DNA: TGTGCCAGCAGCTTCGACCCTGGCTACATGGGCTACGAGCAGTACTTC. Protein sequence: CASSFDPGYMGYEQYF. The J gene is TRBJ2-7, the V gene TRBV7-8; D remains unclear. V lost 3 bases and J lost 3, with 18 bases in between. CDR1 and CDR2 from the germline V gene are SGHVS and FQNEAQ. There are 16 residues in the CDR3. The whole variable domain, remainder taken from reference TRBV7-8 and TRBJ2-7, is GAGVSQSPRYKVAKRGQDVALRCDPISGHVSLFWYQQALGQGPEFLTYFQNEAQLDKSGLPSDRFFAERPEGSVSTLKIQRTQQEDSAVYLCASSFDPGYMGYEQYFGPGTRLTVT.

The V call is TRBV14, the J call TRBJ2-1, with D maybe TRBD1 (7 bases). Germline CDR1 and CDR2: SGHDN and FVKESK. Trimming removed 0 bases at V and 9 bases at J, with 12 bases between. The CDR3 runs 14 residues. CDR3 coding DNA: TGTGCCAGCAGCCAAGATATCCAGGGGGGTGAGCAGTTCTTC. It codes for CASSQDIQGGEQFF.

V and J are TRBV7-2 and TRBJ2-7, with D possibly called TRBD1 or TRBD2 (5 bases each). V was cut by 7 bases and J by 3 bases, with 19 bases left in between. CDR3 size: 15 residues. Germline CDR1 reads SGHTA; CDR2 reads FQGNSA. The CDR3 coding sequence is TGTGCCAGCAACCGGGACGTAGGGCGAAACTACGAGCAGTACTTC. Protein product: CASNRDVGRNYEQYF. Looking up the rest from reference TRBV7-2 and TRBJ2-7 gives the full variable domain: GAGVSQSPSNKVTEKGKDVELRCDPISGHTALYWYRQSLGQGLEFLIYFQGNSAPDKSGLPSDRFSAERTGGSVSTLTIQRTQQEDSAVYLCASNRDVGRNYEQYFGPGTRLTVT.

V is TRBV19 and J is TRBJ2-3; TRBD2 matches 8 bases. The CDR3 sequence is 18 residues long. The germline V gene has CDR1 LNHDA and CDR2 SQIVND (reference sequence). The ends lost 5 bases at V and 1 base at J; junction bases unmatched: 14. CDR3 sequence (DNA): TGTGCCAGTAGTTTAGGGTGGCGGGGGGCACGCCGCACAGATACGCAGTATTTT. It is translated as CASSLGWRGARRTDTQYF.

The rearrangement joins TRBV9 to TRBJ1-1, with a weak D call TRBD1 (5 bases). Germline V CDR1 and CDR2: SGDLS, YYNGEE. CDR3 length equals 15 residues. V was trimmed by 0 bases and J by 6 bases, leaving 15 bases between them. CDR3 residues: CASSVGAGMLAEAFF. Here the CDR3 DNA reads TGTGCCAGCAGCGTAGGGGCAGGGATGTTAGCTGAAGCTTTCTTT.